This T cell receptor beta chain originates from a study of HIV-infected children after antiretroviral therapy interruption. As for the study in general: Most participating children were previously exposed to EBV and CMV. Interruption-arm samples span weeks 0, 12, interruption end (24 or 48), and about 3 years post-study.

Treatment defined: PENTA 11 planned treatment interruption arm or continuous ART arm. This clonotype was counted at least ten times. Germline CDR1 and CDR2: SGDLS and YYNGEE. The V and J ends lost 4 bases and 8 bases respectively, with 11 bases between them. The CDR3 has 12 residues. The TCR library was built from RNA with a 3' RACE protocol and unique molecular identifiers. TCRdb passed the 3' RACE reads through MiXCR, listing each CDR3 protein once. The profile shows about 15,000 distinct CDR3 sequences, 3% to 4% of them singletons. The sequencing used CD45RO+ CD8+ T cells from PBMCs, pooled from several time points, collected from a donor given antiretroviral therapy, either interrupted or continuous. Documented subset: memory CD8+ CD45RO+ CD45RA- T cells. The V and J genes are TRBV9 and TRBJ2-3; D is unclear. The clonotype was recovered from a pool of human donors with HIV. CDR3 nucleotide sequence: TGTGCCAGCAGCTCGAGAGGTTTTACGCAGTATTTT. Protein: CASSSRGFTQYF.